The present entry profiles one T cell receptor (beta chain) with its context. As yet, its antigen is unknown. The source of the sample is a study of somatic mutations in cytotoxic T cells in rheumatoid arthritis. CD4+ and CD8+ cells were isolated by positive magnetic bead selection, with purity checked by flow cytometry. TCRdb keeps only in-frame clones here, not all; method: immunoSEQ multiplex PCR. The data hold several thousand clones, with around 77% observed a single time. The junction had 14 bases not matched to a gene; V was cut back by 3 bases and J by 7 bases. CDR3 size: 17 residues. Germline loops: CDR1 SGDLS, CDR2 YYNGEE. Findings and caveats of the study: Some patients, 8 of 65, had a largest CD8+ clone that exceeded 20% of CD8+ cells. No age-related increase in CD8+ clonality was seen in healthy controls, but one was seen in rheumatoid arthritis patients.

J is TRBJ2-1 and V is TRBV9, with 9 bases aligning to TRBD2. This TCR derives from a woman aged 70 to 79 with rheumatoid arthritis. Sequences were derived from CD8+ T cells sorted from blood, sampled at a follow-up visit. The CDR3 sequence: CASSGGSGSGRGNEQFF. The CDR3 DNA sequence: TGTGCCAGCAGCGGGGGTTCTGGTAGCGGGAGAGGGAATGAGCAGTTCTTC.